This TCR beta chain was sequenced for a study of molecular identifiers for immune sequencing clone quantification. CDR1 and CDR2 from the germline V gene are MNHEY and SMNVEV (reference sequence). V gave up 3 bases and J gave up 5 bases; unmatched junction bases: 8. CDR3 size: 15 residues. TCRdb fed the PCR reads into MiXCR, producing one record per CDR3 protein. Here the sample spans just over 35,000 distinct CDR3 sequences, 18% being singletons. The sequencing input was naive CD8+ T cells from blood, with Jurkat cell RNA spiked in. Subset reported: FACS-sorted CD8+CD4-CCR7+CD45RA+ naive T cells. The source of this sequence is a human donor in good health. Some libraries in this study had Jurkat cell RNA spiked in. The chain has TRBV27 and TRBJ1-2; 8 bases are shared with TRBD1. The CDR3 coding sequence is TGTGCCAGCAGTTTTGGGACAGGCGTACCATATGGCTACACCTTC. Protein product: CASSFGTGVPYGYTF.